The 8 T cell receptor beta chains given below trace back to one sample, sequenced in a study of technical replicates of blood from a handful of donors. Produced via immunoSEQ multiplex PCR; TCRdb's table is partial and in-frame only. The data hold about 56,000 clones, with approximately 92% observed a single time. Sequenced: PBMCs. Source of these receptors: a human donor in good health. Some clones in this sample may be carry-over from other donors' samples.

The CDR3 DNA follows: TGTGCCAGCAGCCACGGGACTAGCGGGGAAAATGAGCAGTTCTTC. Amino acid sequence: CASSHGTSGENEQFF. The chain employs TRBV4-2 and TRBJ2-1, with 13 bases fitting TRBD2. Trimming at V came to 3 bases and at J to 7 bases, leaving 3 bases not matched to a gene. Germline CDR1 reads LGHNA; CDR2 reads YNFKEQ. This CDR3 has 15 amino acids.

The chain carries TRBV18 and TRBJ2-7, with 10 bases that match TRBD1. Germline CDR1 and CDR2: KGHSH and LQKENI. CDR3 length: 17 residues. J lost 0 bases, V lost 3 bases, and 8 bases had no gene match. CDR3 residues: CASSPLVTGGSSYEQYF. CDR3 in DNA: TGTGCCAGCTCACCTCTAGTGACAGGGGGCAGCTCCTACGAGCAGTACTTC.

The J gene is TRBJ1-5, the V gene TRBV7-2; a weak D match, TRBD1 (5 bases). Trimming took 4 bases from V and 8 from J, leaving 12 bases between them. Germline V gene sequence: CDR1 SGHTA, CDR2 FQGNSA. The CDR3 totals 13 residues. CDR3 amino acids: CASSSDRTKPQHF. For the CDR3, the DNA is TGTGCCAGCAGCTCGGACCGGACAAAGCCCCAGCATTTT.

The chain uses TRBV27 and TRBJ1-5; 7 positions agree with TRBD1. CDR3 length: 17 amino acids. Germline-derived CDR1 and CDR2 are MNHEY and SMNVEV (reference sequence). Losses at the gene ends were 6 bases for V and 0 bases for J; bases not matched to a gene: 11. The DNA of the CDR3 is TGTGCCAGCAGGCAGGGGGGAAAGGTTTATAGCAATCAGCCCCAGCATTTT. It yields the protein CASRQGGKVYSNQPQHF.

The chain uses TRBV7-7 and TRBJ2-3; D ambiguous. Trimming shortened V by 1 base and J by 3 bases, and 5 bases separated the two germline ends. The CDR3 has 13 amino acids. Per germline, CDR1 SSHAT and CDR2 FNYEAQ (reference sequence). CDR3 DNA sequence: TGTGCCAGCAGCTTAGTCGGGACAGATACGCAGTATTTT. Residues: CASSLVGTDTQYF.

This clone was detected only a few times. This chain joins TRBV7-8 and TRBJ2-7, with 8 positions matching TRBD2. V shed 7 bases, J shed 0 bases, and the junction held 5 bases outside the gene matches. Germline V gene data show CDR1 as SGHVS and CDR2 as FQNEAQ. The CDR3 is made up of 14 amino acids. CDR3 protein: CASTPTSASYEQYF. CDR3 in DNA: TGTGCCAGCACCCCGACTAGCGCCTCCTACGAGCAGTACTTC.

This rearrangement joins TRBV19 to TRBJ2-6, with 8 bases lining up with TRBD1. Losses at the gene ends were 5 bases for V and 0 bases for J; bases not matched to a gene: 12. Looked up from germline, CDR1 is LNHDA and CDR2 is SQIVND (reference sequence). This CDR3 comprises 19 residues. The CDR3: CASSSFPGQASSGANVLTF. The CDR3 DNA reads TGTGCCAGTAGTTCCTTCCCGGGACAGGCAAGCTCTGGGGCCAACGTCCTGACTTTC.

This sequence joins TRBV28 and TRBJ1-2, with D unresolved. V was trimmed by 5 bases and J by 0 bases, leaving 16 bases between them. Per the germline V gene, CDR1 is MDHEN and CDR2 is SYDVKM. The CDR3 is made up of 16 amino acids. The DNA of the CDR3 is TGTGCCAGCAGTCCCCGCGGCGGTGTAGCTAACTATGGCTACACCTTC. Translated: CASSPRGGVANYGYTF.